This T cell receptor beta chain comes out of a study of cytomegalovirus exposure and HLA in healthy donors. On this clone itself: What it binds is not known.

General observations from the study: HLA alleles showed associations with fewer than 20,000 TCR beta sequences in a later analysis, at a 0.05 false discovery rate.

PCR amplification relied on 60 Vbeta primers (plus 13 Jbeta primers). Repertoires were generated with immunoSEQ multiplex PCR, while TCRdb's copy carries only in-frame clones and drops some. The sample lists tens of thousands of clones, about 75% occurring once. This CDR3 has 13 amino acids. Germline V gives CDR1 SGHDT, CDR2 YYEEEE. The germline V and J ends were trimmed by 0 bases and 4 bases, with 7 bases remaining between them. The chain couples TRBV5-6 to TRBJ1-1; maybe TRBD1 (6 bases). The sequence was obtained from a man aged 35-49 years in good health and CMV-seronegative. Sequencing was performed on PBMCs. CDR3 DNA: TGTGCCAGCAGCTTGGCAGGGGCCACTGAAGCTTTCTTT. Translation gives CASSLAGATEAFF. Full variable domain (outside the CDR3, taken from reference TRBV5-6 and TRBJ1-1): DAGVTQSPTHLIKTRGQQVTLRCSPKSGHDTVSWYQQALGQGPQFIFQYYEEEERQRGNFPDRFSGHQFPNYSSELNVNALLLGDSALYLCASSLAGATEAFFGQGTRLTVV.